The clone carrying this T cell receptor beta chain has a single count. This entry comes from a study of blood T cell repertoires in COVID-19. Study information: COVID-19 samples, acute and convalescent, were from the United States, Italy and Spain.

The germline V gene has CDR1 KGHDR and CDR2 SFDVKD. The CDR3 runs to 13 residues. Trimming took off 1 base at V and 6 bases at J, with 8 bases between the two ends. Source study methods: The authors estimated nucleated cell counts from reference gene primer amplification. Clones were sequenced by immunoSEQ multiplex PCR, and TCRdb holds only the in-frame ones, with some missing. V and J calls and clone size are given by that table; D and trimming were obtained from the DNA. The sample includes some 350,000 clones, around 87% of them seen just once. The receptor comes from a human donor in a cohort sampled during active COVID-19. Sequencing used peripheral blood. This rearrangement joins TRBV24-1 to TRBJ1-2, with D hard to call. The CDR3 DNA is TGTGCCACCAGTGATTTTACGGGGAATGGCTACACCTTC. It codes for CATSDFTGNGYTF.